What follows are 31 T cell receptor beta chains derived from one specimen sequenced in a study of blood T cell repertoires in COVID-19 (dated by TCRdb to 2020 to 2021). The receptor library was made with the immunoSEQ multiplex PCR assay. Not all clones reach the TCRdb copy of this immuneACCESS table, which keeps in-frame sequences only. Checked studies attribute under half of the gap to unresolved V genes and leave the rest unexplained. The sample table contains 20,000 to 25,000 clones; only one count was recorded for 75% to 95% of them. The leading ten clones occupy about 3.1% of the sample. Sequencing was performed on peripheral blood. These TCRs come from an older woman with active COVID-19.

This clone has just a few counts. DNA of the CDR3: TGTGCCACCAGTTGGACACTCAAAGACACCGGGGAGCTGTTTTTT. This gives the protein CATSWTLKDTGELFF. The rearrangement joins TRBV15 to TRBJ2-2; D is perhaps TRBD1 (5 bases). Trimming pared 6 bases from V and 3 bases from J, leaving 14 bases between. CDR1 and CDR2 from the germline V gene are LNHNV and YYDKDF (reference sequence). CDR3 length: 15 residues.

In this sample, this clone turned up once. This sequence joins TRBV18 and TRBJ1-1, with a possible D match to TRBD1 (6 bases). Per germline, CDR1 KGHSH and CDR2 LQKENI. Trimming took off 3 bases at V and 1 base at J, with 12 bases between the two ends. The CDR3 runs to 15 residues. The DNA for the CDR3 is TGTGCCAGCTCACCGATCCGGGACACGAACACTGAAGCTTTCTTT. This codes for CASSPIRDTNTEAFF.

V is TRBV27 and J is TRBJ1-1; TRBD1 agrees at 8 bases. The germline V gene encodes CDR1 MNHEY and CDR2 SMNVEV (reference sequence). The CDR3 length is 15 residues. V lost 5 bases and J lost 5; bases outside the gene matches: 10. The CDR3 nucleotides read TGTGCCAGCAGTGGACAGGGAGGGGAGTGGACTGAAGCTTTCTTT. This gives the protein CASSGQGGEWTEAFF.

The chain employs TRBV3-1 (or the pseudogene TRBV3-2) and TRBJ2-1; D might be TRBD2 (5 bases). CDR1 and CDR2 (germline): LGHDT, YNNKEL (reference sequence). CDR3 length equals 16 residues. V lost 3 bases and J 5 bases, leaving 17 bases between the germline ends. Here the CDR3 reads CASSQPSSLQDNEQFF. Written as DNA, the CDR3 is TGTGCCAGCAGCCAGCCGTCTAGCCTTCAGGACAATGAGCAGTTCTTC.

This rearrangement joins TRBV3-1 (or the pseudogene TRBV3-2) to TRBJ2-3; tentative D call: TRBD1 (5 bases). The CDR3 contains 13 residues. V lost 4 bases and J lost 3, with 8 bases in between. In germline, CDR1 is LGHDT, CDR2 YNNKEL (reference sequence). The CDR3 loop reads CASSPAGTDTQYF. CDR3 nucleotide sequence: TGTGCCAGCAGCCCTGCAGGGACAGATACGCAGTATTTT.

V and J are TRBV11-3 and TRBJ2-3; TRBD2 aligns across 9 bases. From germline, CDR1 is SGHNT and CDR2 YENEEA. With 0 bases clipped from V and 0 bases from J, the junction kept 7 bases outside the gene matches. The CDR3 consists of 18 residues. The CDR3 reads CASSLDSPSGGSTDTQYF. The CDR3 DNA is TGTGCCAGCAGCTTAGATTCTCCCAGCGGGGGGAGCACAGATACGCAGTATTTT.

This chain uses TRBV24-1 with TRBJ2-1; D is unresolved. The CDR3 consists of 16 residues. The germline CDR1 and CDR2 sequences are KGHDR and SFDVKD. The V end lost 5 bases, the J end lost 0 bases, and 13 bases lay between the germline ends. The CDR3 region has the DNA TGTGCCACCAGTGGAACGGTCTTAACCTCCTACAATGAGCAGTTCTTC. This encodes CATSGTVLTSYNEQFF.

The chain links TRBV19 to TRBJ2-3; D is perhaps TRBD2 (5 bases). Between the trimmed V and J ends, which lost 5 bases and 6 bases, there was a span of 9 bases. CDR1 and CDR2 (germline): LNHDA, SQIVND (reference sequence). CDR3 length: 12 amino acids. The CDR3 DNA is TGTGCCAGTAGTGTCCGCGGGGATACGCAGTATTTT. It is translated as CASSVRGDTQYF.

This chain uses TRBV3-1 (or the pseudogene TRBV3-2) with TRBJ2-7, with 9 bases that match TRBD1. The CDR3 is made up of 16 amino acids. J was trimmed by 3 bases and V by 0 bases; bases with no gene match: 6. Germline assignment: CDR1 LGHDT and CDR2 YNNKEL (reference sequence). The CDR3 nucleotides read TGTGCCAGCAGCCAAGATGTGGGGGACAGGGACTACGAGCAGTACTTC. Protein sequence: CASSQDVGDRDYEQYF.

The chain uses TRBV27 and TRBJ1-3, with D perhaps matching TRBD1 (6 bases). This CDR3 has 14 amino acids. The V end lost 5 bases, the J end lost 2 bases, and 10 bases lay between the germline ends. Germline CDR1 reads MNHEY; CDR2 reads SMNVEV (reference sequence). The CDR3 region has the DNA TGTGCCAGCAGTCCACAGGGAACTGGAAACACCATATATTTT. It translates to CASSPQGTGNTIYF.

The chain has TRBV27 and TRBJ2-7; 7 nucleotides line up with TRBD2. Germline V lookup: CDR1 MNHEY, CDR2 SMNVEV (reference sequence). Germline trimming cut 6 bases from V and 4 bases from J; bases unmatched to any gene: 9. The CDR3 loop spans 14 amino acids. The CDR3 loop reads CASSRAGWVYEQYF. The CDR3 DNA follows: TGTGCCAGCAGCAGAGCGGGATGGGTATACGAGCAGTACTTC.

This chain uses TRBV11-2 with TRBJ1-1; perhaps TRBD1 as D (6 bases). Trimming removed 5 bases from V and 5 bases from J, with 12 bases in between. There are 13 residues in the CDR3. Germline lookup yields CDR1 SGHAT and CDR2 FQNNGV. The CDR3 DNA is TGTGCCAGCAGCAAAGGGAGGGGGACTGAAGCTTTCTTT. It specifies CASSKGRGTEAFF.

The rearrangement joins TRBV6-1 to TRBJ2-1, with 10 bases fitting TRBD2. The J segment lost 9 bases and the V segment lost 3 bases, leaving 11 bases of the junction unmatched. Germline CDR1 MNHNS, CDR2 SASEGT. The CDR3 is 16 amino acids. CDR3 coding DNA: TGTGCCAGCAGTGACCTTAGGAGCGGGAGGGCCGTTGAGCAGTTCTTC. Translating gives CASSDLRSGRAVEQFF.

J is TRBJ1-1 and V is TRBV24-1, with D perhaps matching TRBD1 (5 bases). The CDR3 is 16 amino acids. V lost 0 bases, J lost 3 bases, and 13 bases lay in between. The germline V gene encodes CDR1 KGHDR and CDR2 SFDVKD. CDR3 nucleotide sequence: TGTGCCACCAGTGATTTGCCGGCGATAGGGGACACTGAAGCTTTCTTT. This translates into CATSDLPAIGDTEAFF.

The CDR3 nucleotides read TGTGCCAGCAGTCCGTCCGGGACAGGGACAAGTCAGCCCCAGCATTTT. As protein: CASSPSGTGTSQPQHF. V and J are TRBV27 and TRBJ1-5, with TRBD1 identical over 9 bases. The CDR3 runs 16 residues. Germline CDR1 is MNHEY and CDR2 is SMNVEV (reference sequence). J gave up 6 bases and V 5 bases, and 11 bases lay outside the gene matches.

The V and J genes are TRBV4-3 and TRBJ2-1; D ambiguous. Germline CDR1 is LGHNA and CDR2 is YSLEER. The CDR3 has 14 residues. V lost 2 bases and J 6 bases, leaving 11 bases between the germline ends. The chain's CDR3 is CASSQNSALNEQFF. The CDR3 DNA follows: TGCGCCAGCAGCCAAAATAGTGCCCTCAATGAGCAGTTCTTC.

The gene calls are TRBV4-2 and TRBJ1-3, with a weak D call TRBD1 (6 bases). The CDR3 is 14 amino acids. Trimming stripped 1 base from V and 3 bases from J, with 7 bases between. The germline V gene has CDR1 LGHNA and CDR2 YNFKEQ. The CDR3 nucleotides are TGTGCCAGCAGCCAAGGCAGGGGTGGAAACACCATATATTTT. This translates into CASSQGRGGNTIYF.

The chain uses TRBV6-6 and TRBJ2-3, with TRBD2 identical over 12 bases. The CDR3 is 15 amino acids. Trimming took 5 bases from V and 4 from J; bases not matched to a gene: 4. Per germline, CDR1 MNHNY and CDR2 SVGAGI (reference sequence). The CDR3 here is CASSQTSGSPDTQYF. The CDR3 DNA follows: TGTGCCAGCAGTCAGACTAGCGGGAGCCCAGATACGCAGTATTTT.

The chain uses TRBV4-3 and TRBJ1-2; 7 bases align to TRBD1. The V and J ends lost 2 bases and 4 bases, in that order; junction bases with no gene match: 13. The CDR3 is made up of 17 amino acids. The germline V gene encodes CDR1 LGHNA and CDR2 YSLEER. CDR3 bases: TGCGCCAGCAGCCAACTCGGCCAGACAGGGTCTTTCTATGGCTACACCTTC. Amino acid sequence: CASSQLGQTGSFYGYTF.

DNA of the CDR3: TGTGCCAGTTCGAGCGGGAGCGGCGAGCAGTACTTC. Protein sequence: CASSSGSGEQYF. The chain carries TRBV19 and TRBJ2-7; 8 bases match TRBD2. Trimming removed 8 bases from V and 6 bases from J; junction bases left unmatched: 6. Germline V lookup: CDR1 LNHDA, CDR2 SQIVND (reference sequence). This CDR3 region has 12 residues.

CDR3 DNA sequence: TGTGCCAGCAGTGAACCAAGGGGGGGCTCCTACAATGAGCAGTTCTTC. Translated, it gives CASSEPRGGSYNEQFF. This rearrangement joins TRBV27 to TRBJ2-1; weak D call: TRBD2 (7 bases). Per germline, CDR1 MNHEY and CDR2 SMNVEV (reference sequence). CDR3 size: 16 residues. Between the trimmed V and J ends, which lost 5 bases and 0 bases, there was a span of 14 bases.

This chain uses TRBV18 with TRBJ2-1; D is possibly TRBD2 (6 bases). Germline V gene sequence: CDR1 KGHSH, CDR2 LQKENI. The CDR3 contains 12 residues. V was trimmed by 3 bases and J by 8 bases, leaving 8 bases between them. CDR3 amino acids: CASSPTSDEQFF. CDR3 sequence (DNA): TGTGCCAGCTCACCGACTAGTGATGAGCAGTTCTTC.

This clone came up a few times. The genes are TRBV19 and TRBJ1-2; D possibly corresponds to TRBD1 (6 bases). CDR1 and CDR2 (germline): LNHDA, SQIVND (reference sequence). The CDR3 has 14 amino acids. The ends were cut back, 10 bases at V and 8 bases at J, with 23 bases in the middle. In DNA, the CDR3 is TGTGCCACCAGGACTTCGGGGGGCGCGGAGGGCTACACCTTC. This sequence encodes CATRTSGGAEGYTF.

This chain connects TRBV18 to TRBJ2-7; TRBD1 might be the D (5 bases). Germline CDR1 KGHSH, CDR2 LQKENI. V dropped 2 bases and J dropped 2 bases, with 13 bases sitting between them. CDR3 length: 15 residues. The chain's CDR3 is CASSPAGWGTYEQYF. CDR3 in DNA: TGTGCCAGCTCACCAGCAGGGTGGGGAACCTACGAGCAGTACTTC. The full variable domain, in which reference TRBV18 and TRBJ2-7 provide the parts outside the CDR3, is NAGVMQNPRHLVRRRGQEARLRCSPMKGHSHVYWYRQLPEEGLKFMVYLQKENIIDESGMPKERFSAEFPKEGPSILRIQQVVRGDSAAYFCASSPAGWGTYEQYFGPGTRLTVT.

The rearrangement joins TRBV7-2 to TRBJ1-4; maybe TRBD1 (5 bases). The CDR3 length is 15 residues. Germline V gives CDR1 SGHTA, CDR2 FQGNSA. The ends were cut back, 1 base at V and 5 bases at J, with 11 bases in the middle. The CDR3 nucleotides read TGTGCCAGCAGCTTAGAGCAGGGCTTCAATGAAAAACTGTTTTTT. Translation: CASSLEQGFNEKLFF.

The chain employs TRBV7-9 and TRBJ1-3, with a weak D call TRBD1 (5 bases). Deletions cut 0 bases from V and 0 bases from J, with 9 bases between. The CDR3 consists of 16 residues. The V gene's germline CDR1 is SEHNR and CDR2 FQNEAQ (reference sequence). CDR3 DNA: TGTGCCAGCAGCTTAGCAGGCGGGGGCTCTGGAAACACCATATATTTT. Translated, it gives CASSLAGGGSGNTIYF.

This clone turned up a few times. The chain couples TRBV10-1 to TRBJ2-1; 14 bases agree with TRBD2. Looked up from germline, CDR1 is WNHNN and CDR2 is SYGVQD (reference sequence). V was pared by 3 bases and J by 9 bases, with 7 bases of the junction left unmatched. The length of the CDR3 is 16 residues. The CDR3 region is CASSDRGTSGSGEQFF. In DNA, the CDR3 is TGCGCCAGCAGTGACCGGGGGACTAGCGGGAGCGGTGAGCAGTTCTTC.

The chain has TRBV6-5 and TRBJ2-7, with a weak D call TRBD1 (6 bases). The CDR3 length is 13 residues. CDR1 and CDR2 (germline): MNHEY, SVGAGI. Trimming removed 2 bases at V and 7 bases at J, with 12 bases between. DNA for the CDR3: TGTGCCAGCAGTTACGGGTCCCAGGGGGAGCAGTACTTC. The encoded protein is CASSYGSQGEQYF.

The CDR3 is CASRTTGIDHNSPLHF. DNA for the CDR3: TGTGCCAGTAGGACGACAGGGATTGATCATAATTCACCCCTCCACTTT. V gene TRBV19 combines with J gene TRBJ1-6, with 7 bases matching TRBD1. V lost 6 bases, J lost 5 bases, and 10 bases stayed unmatched. CDR3 size: 16 residues. CDR1 is LNHDA and CDR2 is SQIVND in the germline V gene (reference sequence).

The CDR3 is CASSPGGNQPQHF. CDR3 in DNA: TGTGCCAGCTCACCGGGAGGGAATCAGCCCCAGCATTTT. The chain couples TRBV18 to TRBJ1-5; D gene uncertain. Trimming stripped 3 bases from V and 4 bases from J, with 7 bases between. There are 13 residues in the CDR3. Germline-derived CDR1 and CDR2 are KGHSH and LQKENI.

The count of this clone is one. In DNA form, the CDR3 reads TGTGCCATCAGAGGGGACAGGGGGGGCGAGCAGTACTTC. It is translated as CAIRGDRGGEQYF. This chain links TRBV10-3 with TRBJ2-7; the match to TRBD1 covers 11 bases. Per the germline V gene, CDR1 is ENHRY and CDR2 is SYGVKD. V dropped 6 bases and J dropped 6; count of bases not matched to a gene: 4. The CDR3 runs to 13 residues.